Listed here are 29 T cell receptor beta chains from one sample, sequenced in a study of blood T cell repertoires in COVID-19. Assay used: immunoSEQ multiplex PCR; TCRdb lists only in-frame clones, some missing. The repertoire holds roughly 260,000 clones, with around 90% as singletons. The material sequenced was peripheral blood. The receptors stem from a young adult with COVID-19, enrolled during active disease.

This chain uses TRBV5-1 with TRBJ2-3; 9 bases fit TRBD1. Germline V gene sequence: CDR1 SGHRS, CDR2 YFSETQ. The trim removed 7 bases at V and 2 bases at J, leaving 17 bases unmatched. CDR3 size: 18 residues. CDR3 DNA: TGCGCCAGCCGTGGACAGGGGAGGTCCGGCGACTACACAGATACGCAGTATTTT. Its protein product is CASRGQGRSGDYTDTQYF.

The chain joins TRBV27 to TRBJ2-2; 10 bases align to TRBD2. The V and J ends lost 4 bases and 9 bases, in that order; junction bases with no gene match: 8. Germline V gives CDR1 MNHEY, CDR2 SMNVEV (reference sequence). The CDR3 runs to 15 residues. CDR3 bases: TGTGCCAGCAGTTCGGACCTAGCGGGAGACAGGGAGCTGTTTTTT. It translates to CASSSDLAGDRELFF.

The gene calls are TRBV30 and TRBJ1-2, with 7 bases identical to TRBD1. This CDR3 contains 13 residues. Germline CDR1 is GTSNPN and CDR2 is SVGIG (reference sequence). V gave up 1 base and J gave up 6 bases; unmatched junction bases: 5. CDR3 residues: CAWSATGTDGYTF. The DNA of the CDR3 is TGTGCCTGGAGTGCAACCGGGACAGATGGCTACACCTTC.

For the CDR3, the DNA is TGTGCCAGCAGCAATGGAGAAGAGCCCCAGCATTTT. Protein: CASSNGEEPQHF. This rearrangement joins TRBV21-1 to TRBJ1-5. TRBV21-1 is noted as a pseudogene. The CDR3 extends over 12 amino acids.

The chain is built from TRBV28 and TRBJ2-7; D not resolved. Germline V CDR1 and CDR2: MDHEN, SYDVKM. The CDR3 is made up of 13 amino acids. The V end lost 5 bases, the J end lost 5 bases, and 13 bases lay between the germline ends. The CDR3 is CASSGGAPDEQYF. As DNA, the CDR3 is TGTGCCAGCAGTGGCGGTGCCCCCGACGAGCAGTACTTC.

Of note for this clone: Other DNA sequences in this specimen translate into the identical CDR3. J is TRBJ2-7 and V is TRBV19; 8 bases map to TRBD2. The V segment lost 5 bases and the J segment 3 bases; nucleotides outside the gene matches: 6. Germline-derived CDR1 and CDR2 are LNHDA and SQIVND (reference sequence). The CDR3 covers 14 residues. Written as DNA, the CDR3 is TGTGCCAGTAGTCCCGCGGGAGGAAGCTACGAGCAGTACTTC. It translates to CASSPAGGSYEQYF.

This rearrangement joins TRBV6-5 to TRBJ1-1; 8 bases are shared with TRBD1. Germline loops: CDR1 MNHEY, CDR2 SVGAGI. The junction had 7 bases not matched to a gene; V was cut back by 6 bases and J by 4 bases. This CDR3 is 14 amino acids long. The CDR3 sequence: CASSMTGEGTEAFF. The DNA for the CDR3 is TGTGCCAGCAGCATGACAGGGGAGGGCACTGAAGCTTTCTTT.

The gene calls are TRBV19 and TRBJ2-7; no firm D call. The V gene lost 3 bases and the J gene lost 0 bases, with 12 bases spanning the gap. The V gene's germline CDR1 is LNHDA and CDR2 SQIVND (reference sequence). CDR3 size: 15 residues. The CDR3 DNA reads TGTGCCAGTAGTATTGGCGCAGGCTACTCCTACGAGCAGTACTTC. Its translation is CASSIGAGYSYEQYF.

The CDR3 region has the DNA TGTGCCAGCAGTGATGAGGCCAATCAGCCCCAGCATTTT. Its translation is CASSDEANQPQHF. This chain connects TRBV6-1 to TRBJ1-5, with D uncertain. Trimming cost V 3 bases and J 3 bases, with 6 bases left between them. Germline loops: CDR1 MNHNS, CDR2 SASEGT. This CDR3 contains 13 residues.

The V and J genes are TRBV25-1 and TRBJ1-5; D is unclear. The CDR3 has 14 residues. Germline CDR1 is MGHDK and CDR2 is SYGVNS. V was shortened by 10 bases and J by 5 bases, with 18 bases between the two germline ends. CDR3: CANPCGELDQPQHF. The CDR3 region has the DNA TGTGCCAACCCCTGCGGGGAATTGGATCAGCCCCAGCATTTT.

V is TRBV5-1 and J is TRBJ2-5; tentative D call: TRBD2 (5 bases). Germline assignment: CDR1 SGHRS and CDR2 YFSETQ. Trimming removed 3 bases from V and 3 bases from J, with 15 bases in between. The CDR3 is 15 residues long. The CDR3 DNA sequence: TGCGCCAGCAGCTCTAGCAGACCTACTAAAGAGACCCAGTACTTC. This sequence encodes CASSSSRPTKETQYF.

This rearrangement joins TRBV25-1 to TRBJ2-3; 7 nucleotides match TRBD1. Germline loops: CDR1 MGHDK, CDR2 SYGVNS. The CDR3 covers 18 residues. Trimming cost V 3 bases and J 5 bases; bases outside gene matches: 17. CDR3 coding DNA: TGTGCCAGCAGTGAGGGACAGAGGGGAAGCGAGGAAGGAGATACGCAGTATTTT. This translates into CASSEGQRGSEEGDTQYF.

CDR3 coding DNA: TGTGCCAGCATCCGCTCTACTCCCGAGCAGTACTTC. Translating gives CASIRSTPEQYF. This sequence joins TRBV2 and TRBJ2-7; D gene unclear. This CDR3 region has 12 residues. V lost 7 bases, J lost 6 bases, and 13 bases lay in between. Germline CDR1 SNHLY, CDR2 FYNNEI.

For this clone: One end of the junction does not line up with germline, which may come from a read error. The chain combines TRBV15 with TRBJ2-1; D gene ambiguous. The CDR3 consists of 12 residues. Germline CDR1 reads LNHNV; CDR2 reads YYDKDF (reference sequence). The CDR3 DNA sequence: TGTGCCACCAGCCGCAACTACCATGAGCAGTTCTTC. This sequence encodes CATSRNYHEQFF.

Notes on this clone: The germline gene is not matched at one end of the junction; a read error may be the cause. The chain has TRBV19 and TRBJ1-5, with 10 bases identical to TRBD1. This CDR3 is 14 amino acids long. Germline V CDR1 and CDR2: LNHDA, SQIVND (reference sequence). CDR3 sequence (DNA): TGTGCCAGTAGTTTGACAGGGGGCAAGCAGCCCCAGCATTTT. Protein: CASSLTGGKQPQHF.

This clone appeared a single time. V is TRBV3-1 (or the pseudogene TRBV3-2) and J is TRBJ2-3; no clear D. Germline V lookup: CDR1 LGHDT, CDR2 YNNKEL (reference sequence). The CDR3 is 12 amino acids. V was pared by 1 base and J by 5 bases, with 4 bases between. CDR3 amino acids: CASSQVEDTQYF. The DNA for the CDR3 is TGTGCCAGCAGCCAAGTAGAAGATACGCAGTATTTT.

This chain links TRBV27 with TRBJ2-1, with D possibly matching TRBD1 (5 bases). The germline CDR1 and CDR2 sequences are MNHEY and SMNVEV (reference sequence). CDR3 length equals 15 residues. V was shortened by 3 bases and J by 3 bases, with 12 bases between the two germline ends. The CDR3 is CASSLMTARYNEQFF. The CDR3 DNA sequence: TGTGCCAGCAGTTTGATGACAGCCCGCTACAATGAGCAGTTCTTC.

This clone has just one count. The chain joins TRBV5-6 to TRBJ1-1, with D uncertain. Per germline, CDR1 SGHDT and CDR2 YYEEEE. V lost 0 bases and J lost 0, with 6 bases in between. The CDR3 spans 14 residues. CDR3 amino acids: CASSLDRVNTEAFF. In DNA, the CDR3 is TGTGCCAGCAGCTTGGATCGGGTGAACACTGAAGCTTTCTTT.

The rearrangement links TRBV12-5 to TRBJ2-1, with 14 bases that match TRBD2. Looked up from germline, CDR1 is LGHNT and CDR2 is FRNRAP. The CDR3 is made up of 20 amino acids. J lost 0 bases, V lost 5 bases, and 12 bases had no gene match. The CDR3 DNA reads TGTGCTAGTGGTCCCAACCCGGGACTAGCGGGAGAGGGCTCCTACAATGAGCAGTTCTTC. Translated, it gives CASGPNPGLAGEGSYNEQFF.

The rearrangement links TRBV25-1 to TRBJ2-7; tentative D call: TRBD2 (5 bases). V was shortened by 4 bases and J by 3 bases, with 10 bases between the two germline ends. This CDR3 region has 13 residues. Germline CDR1 reads MGHDK; CDR2 reads SYGVNS. DNA for the CDR3: TGTGCCAGCAGTGCGGGGTGGGTCTACGAGCAGTACTTC. This encodes CASSAGWVYEQYF.

J is TRBJ1-2 and V is TRBV18; D may be TRBD1 (5 bases). Germline CDR1 reads KGHSH; CDR2 reads LQKENI. CDR3 length: 13 amino acids. Deletions cut 3 bases from V and 8 bases from J, with 13 bases between. The CDR3 region is CASSPDGHRGYTF. CDR3 sequence (DNA): TGTGCCAGCTCACCGGACGGACACAGGGGCTACACCTTC. Full variable domain (missing parts from reference TRBV18 and TRBJ1-2): NAGVMQNPRHLVRRRGQEARLRCSPMKGHSHVYWYRQLPEEGLKFMVYLQKENIIDESGMPKERFSAEFPKEGPSILRIQQVVRGDSAAYFCASSPDGHRGYTFGSGTRLTVV.

This chain links TRBV7-9 with TRBJ2-7; no reliable D call. Germline V gene data show CDR1 as SEHNR and CDR2 as FQNEAQ (reference sequence). V lost 5 bases and J 5 bases, leaving 7 bases between the germline ends. This CDR3 contains 11 residues. The DNA for the CDR3 is TGTGCCAGCAGCCCGCGCGACGAGCAGTACTTC. Its protein product is CASSPRDEQYF.

J is TRBJ1-2 and V is TRBV7-2, with D hard to call. Looked up from germline, CDR1 is SGHTA and CDR2 is FQGNSA. V lost 6 bases to trimming and J lost 3 bases, with 20 bases between them. The CDR3 covers 16 residues. CDR3 sequence: CASRSREGWVDYGYTF. The CDR3 coding sequence is TGTGCCAGCAGATCAAGAGAGGGTTGGGTTGACTATGGCTACACCTTC.

Concerning this clone: The same CDR3 also results from other DNA sequences found in this sample. This chain joins TRBV5-1 and TRBJ2-7; D remains unclear. CDR1 is SGHRS and CDR2 is YFSETQ in the germline V gene. Trimming left V 0 bases short and J 0 bases short, with 10 bases between. CDR3 length: 15 residues. The CDR3 DNA is TGCGCCAGCAGCTTGGCCACCGGTAGCTCCTACGAGCAGTACTTC. Translating gives CASSLATGSSYEQYF.

The V and J genes are TRBV30 and TRBJ2-3; D is possibly TRBD2 (6 bases). CDR1 is GTSNPN and CDR2 is SVGIG in the germline V gene (reference sequence). The CDR3 loop spans 12 amino acids. V lost 1 base, J lost 4 bases, and 6 bases lay in between. The CDR3 bases are TGTGCCTGGAGTGGACTAGCAGATACGCAGTATTTT. This codes for CAWSGLADTQYF. The whole variable domain, filled in from reference TRBV30 and TRBJ2-3, reads SQTIHQWPATLVQPVGSPLSLECTVEGTSNPNLYWYRQAAGRGLQLLFYSVGIGQISSEVPQNLSASRPQDRQFILSSKKLLLSDSGFYLCAWSGLADTQYFGPGTRLTVL.

This chain joins TRBV6-2 or TRBV6-3 and TRBJ1-5; D is ambiguous. Germline CDR1 and CDR2: MNHEY and SVGEGT. The CDR3 spans 12 residues. V lost 4 bases and J 7 bases, leaving 8 bases between the germline ends. CDR3 bases: TGTGCCAGCAGTTCACGGGAGCAGCCCCAGCATTTT. This encodes CASSSREQPQHF.

This chain links TRBV7-9 with TRBJ1-2, with D maybe TRBD1 (5 bases). The germline V gene has CDR1 SEHNR and CDR2 FQNEAQ (reference sequence). The CDR3 sequence is 12 residues long. V was cut by 3 bases and J by 8 bases, with 10 bases left in between. In DNA, the CDR3 is TGTGCCAGCAGCTTGGTAGGGGAAGGCTACACCTTC. It is translated as CASSLVGEGYTF.

The CDR3 protein is CASRGLETQYF. The CDR3 coding sequence is TGTGCCAGCCGGGGGTTGGAGACCCAGTACTTC. The chain has TRBV3-1 (or the pseudogene TRBV3-2) and TRBJ2-5; a possible D gene is TRBD2 (6 bases). This CDR3 comprises 11 residues. V lost 8 bases, J lost 5 bases, and 9 bases lay in between. The V gene's germline CDR1 is LGHDT and CDR2 YNNKEL (reference sequence).

The rearrangement uses TRBV19 and TRBJ1-5; tentatively, D is TRBD1 (6 bases). This CDR3 is 15 amino acids long. CDR1 and CDR2 from the germline V gene are LNHDA and SQIVND (reference sequence). The ends were cut back, 10 bases at V and 4 bases at J, with 20 bases in the middle. Here the CDR3 DNA reads TGTGCCACCGACGGCAGTTTCGGACAGAATCAGCCCCAGCATTTT. It specifies CATDGSFGQNQPQHF.